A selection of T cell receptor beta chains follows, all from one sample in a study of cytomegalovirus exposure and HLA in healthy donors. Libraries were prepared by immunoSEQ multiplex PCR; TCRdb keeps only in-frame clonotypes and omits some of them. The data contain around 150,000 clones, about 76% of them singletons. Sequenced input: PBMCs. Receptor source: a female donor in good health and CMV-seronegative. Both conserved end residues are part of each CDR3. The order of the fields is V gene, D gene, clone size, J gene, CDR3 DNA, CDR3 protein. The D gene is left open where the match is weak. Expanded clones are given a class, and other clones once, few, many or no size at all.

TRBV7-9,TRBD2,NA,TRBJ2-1,TGTGCCAGCAGCGGCGACGCGGGAGGGGGTTTCAATGAGCAGTTCTTC,CASSGDAGGGFNEQFF
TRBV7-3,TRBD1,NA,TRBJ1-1,TGTGCCAGCAGCCAGGGGGGAGAAGCTTTCTTT,CASSQGGEAFF
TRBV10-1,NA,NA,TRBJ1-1,TGCGCCAGCAGGAGAGGGATTACGGACACTGAAGCTTTCTTT,CASRRGITDTEAFF
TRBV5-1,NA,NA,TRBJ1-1,TGCGCCAGCAGCTTGGCCGAAAGGGGAGGTGAGGCTTTCTTT,CASSLAERGGEAFF
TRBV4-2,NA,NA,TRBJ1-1,TGTGCCAGCAGCCAAGATCGGGGGGGCGCGCAGGGGAAGAACACTGAAGCTTTCTTT,CASSQDRGGAQGKNTEAFF
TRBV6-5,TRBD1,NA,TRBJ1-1,TGTGCCAGCAGGAACGACAGGGGCACTGAAGCTTTCTTT,CASRNDRGTEAFF
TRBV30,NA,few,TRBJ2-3,TGTGCCTTCCAAAGGGGGCTAGCGAAAACAGATACGCAGTATTTT,CAFQRGLAKTDTQYF
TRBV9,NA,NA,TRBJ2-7,TGTGCCAGCAGCGTAGCGCCAGGTCTCTACGAGCAGTACTTC,CASSVAPGLYEQYF
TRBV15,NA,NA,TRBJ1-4,TGTGCCACCAGCGCCGGGCGGGCCACAACTAATGAAAAACTGTTTTTT,CATSAGRATTNEKLFF
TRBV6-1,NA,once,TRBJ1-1,TGTGCCAGCAGTGAACAGGGTGCCAGCACTGAAGCTTTCTTT,CASSEQGASTEAFF
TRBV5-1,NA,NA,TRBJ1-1,TGCGCCAGCAGCTTGGAGGGGGACGGTGAAGCTTTCTTT,CASSLEGDGEAFF
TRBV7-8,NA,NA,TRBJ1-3,TGTGCCAGCAGCTCATACGGGGGTGGCGAGGACACCATATATTTT,CASSSYGGGEDTIYF
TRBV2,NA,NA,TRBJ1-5,TGTGCCAGCAGTGAAAGGAGTAGCAATCAGCCCCAGCATTTT,CASSERSSNQPQHF
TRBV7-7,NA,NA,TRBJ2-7,TGTGCCAGCAGCGTGCCTAGTCACGAGCAGTACTTC,CASSVPSHEQYF
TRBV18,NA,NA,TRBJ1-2,TGTGCCAGCTCACCGGGAACGGGAACCTTTAACTATGGCTACACCTTC,CASSPGTGTFNYGYTF
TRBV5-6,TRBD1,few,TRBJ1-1,TGTGCCAGCAGCTCGTGGGACAGCGAAGCTTTCTTT,CASSSWDSEAFF
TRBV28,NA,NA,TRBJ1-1,TGTGCCAGCAGTTTGGTTTCCGGGAACACTGAAGCTTTCTTT,CASSLVSGNTEAFF
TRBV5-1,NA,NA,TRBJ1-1,TGCGCCAGCAGCTTGATGGGGGGAAATGCTGAAGCTTTCTTT,CASSLMGGNAEAFF
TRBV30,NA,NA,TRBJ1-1,TGTGCCTGGAGTACCGACAGTATGAACACTGAAGCTTTCTTT,CAWSTDSMNTEAFF
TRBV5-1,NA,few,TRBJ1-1,TGCGCCAGCAGCTTCTACAGGAACACTGAAGCTTTCTTT,CASSFYRNTEAFF
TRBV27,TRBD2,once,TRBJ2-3,TGTGCCAGCAGCTCCTTCGGACTAGCGAGAGCCACAGATACGCAGTATTTT,CASSSFGLARATDTQYF
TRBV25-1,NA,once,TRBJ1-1,TGTGCCAGCAGTGAATACCAGGAGGCCACTGAAGCTTTCTTT,CASSEYQEATEAFF
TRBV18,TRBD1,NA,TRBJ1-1,TGTGCCAGCGGCGACAGGGCGGAGAACACTGAAGCTTTCTTT,CASGDRAENTEAFF
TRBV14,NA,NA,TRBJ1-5,TGTGCCAGCAGCCAAGATACAGGGCGGCCCCAGCATTTT,CASSQDTGRPQHF
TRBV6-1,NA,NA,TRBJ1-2,TGTGCCAGCAGGCAGTGGAACTATGGCTACACCTTC,CASRQWNYGYTF
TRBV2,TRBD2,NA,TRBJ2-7,TGTGCCAGCAGTGAACCCACTAGCGGCTACGAGCAGTACTTC,CASSEPTSGYEQYF
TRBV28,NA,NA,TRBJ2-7,TGTGCCAGCAGTGCATACAGGGTTCCCTACGAGCAGTACTTC,CASSAYRVPYEQYF
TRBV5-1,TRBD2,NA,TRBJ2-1,TGCGCCAGCAGTGGGGGGTTAGCCAGCGGGAGAAGCTCCTACAATGAGCAGTTCTTC,CASSGGLASGRSSYNEQFF
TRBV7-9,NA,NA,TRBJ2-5,TGTGCCAGCAGCATGTCCCCTCAAGAGACCCAGTACTTC,CASSMSPQETQYF
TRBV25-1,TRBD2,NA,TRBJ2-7,TGTGCCAGCAGTGAATGGACTAGCGGTCCCTACGAGCAGTACTTC,CASSEWTSGPYEQYF
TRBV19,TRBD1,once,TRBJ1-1,TGTGCCAGTAGGCCTCGACAGGGGGCGAACACTGAAGCTTTCTTT,CASRPRQGANTEAFF
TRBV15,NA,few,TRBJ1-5,TGTGCCACCAGCAGAGAAGTGGCGACGAGGGTCAGTCAGCCCCAGCATTTT,CATSREVATRVSQPQHF
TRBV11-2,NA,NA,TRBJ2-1,TGTGCCAGCAGCTTAACAGGGTATGAGCAGTTCTTC,CASSLTGYEQFF
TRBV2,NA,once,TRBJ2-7,TGTGCCAGCAGTCAGACAGTCTCCTACGAGCAGTACTTC,CASSQTVSYEQYF
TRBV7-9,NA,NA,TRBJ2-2,TGTGCCAGCAAGCTTATTGGGGCGAACGGGGAGCTGTTTTTT,CASKLIGANGELFF
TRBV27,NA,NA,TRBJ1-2,TGTGCCAGCGGGGAGGTCCAAGGGATGACTAACTATGGCTACACCTTC,CASGEVQGMTNYGYTF
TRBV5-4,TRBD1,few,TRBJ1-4,TGTGCCAGCAGCAGAGACAGGGGGGTTGAAAAACTGTTTTTT,CASSRDRGVEKLFF
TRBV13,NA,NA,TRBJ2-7,TGTGCCAGCAGCTTAGGCCCCATTACCTACGAGCAGTACTTC,CASSLGPITYEQYF
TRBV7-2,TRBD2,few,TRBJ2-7,TGTGCCAGCAGCCTTACTAGCGGAGGGGGTTACGAGCAGTACTTC,CASSLTSGGGYEQYF
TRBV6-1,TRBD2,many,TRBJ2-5,TGTGCCAGCAGTGAACTAGCGGGAGGGCCAGAGACCCAGTACTTC,CASSELAGGPETQYF
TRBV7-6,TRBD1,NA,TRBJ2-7,TGTGCCAGCAGCTTAGCGGGTCGACAGGGGTACAACGAGCAGTACTTC,CASSLAGRQGYNEQYF
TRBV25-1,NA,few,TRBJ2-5,TGTGCCAGCAGTGAAACAGGGCAGTCGAGAGTGCAGTACTTC,CASSETGQSRVQYF
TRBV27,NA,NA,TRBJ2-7,TGTGCCAGCAGTGCTCTCACAGGTCCTACCTACGAGCAGTACTTC,CASSALTGPTYEQYF
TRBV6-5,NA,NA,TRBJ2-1,TGTGCCAGCAGTTCAGTGAGGTTCAATGAGCAGTTCTTC,CASSSVRFNEQFF
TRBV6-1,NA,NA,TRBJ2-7,TGTGCCAGCAGTGCAGGGTTCGTGTACGAGCAGTACTTC,CASSAGFVYEQYF
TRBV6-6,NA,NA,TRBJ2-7,TGTGCCAGCAGTAGGGGGGGGCTCGACGAGCAGTACTTC,CASSRGGLDEQYF
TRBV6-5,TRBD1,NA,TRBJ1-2,TGTGCCAGCAGTTACTCGAGGGGGCGCAGCTATGGCTACACCTTC,CASSYSRGRSYGYTF
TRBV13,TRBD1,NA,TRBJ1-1,TGTGCCAGCAGCCCTAGGGGGACAGCACGGATCACTGAAGCTTTCTTT,CASSPRGTARITEAFF
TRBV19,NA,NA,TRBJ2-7,TGTGCCAGTAGTAGTTACCGGGGACTCTACGAGCAGTACTTC,CASSSYRGLYEQYF
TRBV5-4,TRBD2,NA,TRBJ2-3,TGTGCCAGCAGCTCAGGGCTAGCGGGAGGGCCGGGCACAGATACGCAGTATTTT,CASSSGLAGGPGTDTQYF
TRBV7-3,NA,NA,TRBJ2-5,TGTGCCAGCAGCTTTAATGGAGACGTCCAAGAGACCCAGTACTTC,CASSFNGDVQETQYF
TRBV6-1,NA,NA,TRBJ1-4,TGTGCCAGCAGTGAGTTACTTCTAGGTGAAAAACTGTTTTTT,CASSELLLGEKLFF